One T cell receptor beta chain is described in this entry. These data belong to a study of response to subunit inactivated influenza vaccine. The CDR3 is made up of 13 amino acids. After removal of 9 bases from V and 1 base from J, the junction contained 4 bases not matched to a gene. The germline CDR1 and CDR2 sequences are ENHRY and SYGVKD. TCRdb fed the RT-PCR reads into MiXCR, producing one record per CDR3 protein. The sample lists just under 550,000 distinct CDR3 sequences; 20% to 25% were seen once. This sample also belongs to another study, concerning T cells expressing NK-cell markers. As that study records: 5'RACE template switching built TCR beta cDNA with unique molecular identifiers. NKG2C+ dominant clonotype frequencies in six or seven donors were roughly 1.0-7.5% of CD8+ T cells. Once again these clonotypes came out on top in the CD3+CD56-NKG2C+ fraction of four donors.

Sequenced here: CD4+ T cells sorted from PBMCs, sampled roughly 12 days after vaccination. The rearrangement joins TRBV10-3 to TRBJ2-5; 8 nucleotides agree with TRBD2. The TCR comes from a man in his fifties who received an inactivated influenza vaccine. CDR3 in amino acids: CAMSGGVQETQYF. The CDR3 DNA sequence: TGTGCCATGTCGGGGGGGGTCCAAGAGACCCAGTACTTC.